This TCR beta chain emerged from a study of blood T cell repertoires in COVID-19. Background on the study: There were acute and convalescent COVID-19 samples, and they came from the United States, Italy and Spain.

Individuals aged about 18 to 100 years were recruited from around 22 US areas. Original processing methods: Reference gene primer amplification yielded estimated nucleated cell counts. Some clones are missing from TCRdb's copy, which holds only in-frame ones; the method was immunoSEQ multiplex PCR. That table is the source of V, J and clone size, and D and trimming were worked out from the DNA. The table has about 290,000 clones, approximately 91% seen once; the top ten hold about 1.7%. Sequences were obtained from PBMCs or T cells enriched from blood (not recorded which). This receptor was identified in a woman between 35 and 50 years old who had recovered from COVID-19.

The CDR3 region has the DNA TGTGCCAGCAGCGCGACGACGAACCAGGGGGATGAGCAGTTCTTC. Translated, it gives CASSATTNQGDEQFF. The chain links TRBV9 to TRBJ2-1, with 7 positions matching TRBD1. Germline V lookup: CDR1 SGDLS, CDR2 YYNGEE. This CDR3 has 15 amino acids. Trimming at V came to 3 bases and at J to 8 bases, leaving 11 bases not matched to a gene.